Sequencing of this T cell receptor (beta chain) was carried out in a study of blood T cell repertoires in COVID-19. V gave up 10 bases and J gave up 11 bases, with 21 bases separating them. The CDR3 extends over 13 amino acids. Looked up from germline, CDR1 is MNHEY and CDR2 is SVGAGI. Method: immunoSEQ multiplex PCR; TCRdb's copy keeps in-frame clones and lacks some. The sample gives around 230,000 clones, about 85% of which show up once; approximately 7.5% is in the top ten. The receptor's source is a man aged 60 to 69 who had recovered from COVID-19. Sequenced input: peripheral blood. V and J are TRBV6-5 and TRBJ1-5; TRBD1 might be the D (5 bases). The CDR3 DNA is TGTGCCACAAACCGGGCCCCGGGGGGGGCCCAGCATTTT. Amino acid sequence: CATNRAPGGAQHF.